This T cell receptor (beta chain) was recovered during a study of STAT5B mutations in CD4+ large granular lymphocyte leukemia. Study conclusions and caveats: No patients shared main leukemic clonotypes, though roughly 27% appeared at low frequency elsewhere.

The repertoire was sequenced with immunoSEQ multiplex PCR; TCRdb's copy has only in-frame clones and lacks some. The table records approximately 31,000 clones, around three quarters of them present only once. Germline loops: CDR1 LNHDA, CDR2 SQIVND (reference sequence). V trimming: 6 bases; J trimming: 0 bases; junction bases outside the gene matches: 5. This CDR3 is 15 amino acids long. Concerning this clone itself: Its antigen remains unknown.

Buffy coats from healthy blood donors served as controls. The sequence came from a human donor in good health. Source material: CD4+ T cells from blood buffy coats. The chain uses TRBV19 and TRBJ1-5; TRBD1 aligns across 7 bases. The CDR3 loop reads CASSAQGDSNQPQHF. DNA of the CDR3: TGTGCCAGTAGCGCGCAGGGGGATAGCAATCAGCCCCAGCATTTT.